This TCR beta chain originates from a study of tumor-infiltrating lymphocytes in localized non-small cell lung cancer. Trimming removed 4 bases from V and 3 bases from J, with 13 bases in between. This CDR3 has 14 residues. CDR1 SGHRS and CDR2 YFSETQ come from the germline V gene. This clone occurred once. Sequencing was performed with immunoSEQ multiplex PCR; in TCRdb, only in-frame clones are kept and a portion is missing. Here the sample spans roughly 12,000 clones, 76% being singletons. V usage is TRBV5-1 and J usage is TRBJ2-5; D not resolved. Material for sequencing was uninvolved lung tissue not adjacent to the tumor. This TCR derives from a human donor with non-small cell lung cancer. CDR3 sequence reads: CASSPRHTEETQYF. The CDR3 DNA reads as TGCGCCAGCAGCCCCCGACACACCGAAGAGACCCAGTACTTC.